What follows describes a single T cell receptor (beta chain). Its specificity is not known. This CDR3 is built from 14 residues. CDR1 and CDR2 from the germline V gene are MNHEY and SVGEGT. These data originate in a study of CXCR3-negative and CXCR3-positive naive CD8 T cells. Study-wide points: High diversity, comparable across both naive subsets, contrasted with much lower diversity in memory CD8+ cells. Relative to CXCR3-negative naive cells, CXCR3-positive naive cells had more hydrophobic TRB CDR3s.

The authors made the TRB cDNA libraries by 5' RACE using UMI labels. No DNA is given; TCRdb re-called the 5' RACE reads and lists each CDR3 protein once. The sample table includes about 86,000 distinct CDR3 sequences. Input material: naive CXCR3+ CD8+ T cells from blood. Subset of the sample: CD45RO-CCR7+CD27+CD95- naive CD8+ T cells expressing CXCR3 (TNR3+). The TCR was taken from a human donor in good health. Some clones in this sample may be carry-over from other donors' samples. The J gene is TRBJ2-1, the V gene TRBV6-2 or TRBV6-3; the D call of TRBD2 rests on TCRdb alone, since no DNA is present to check it. CDR3 protein: CASWSGGIYNEQFF.